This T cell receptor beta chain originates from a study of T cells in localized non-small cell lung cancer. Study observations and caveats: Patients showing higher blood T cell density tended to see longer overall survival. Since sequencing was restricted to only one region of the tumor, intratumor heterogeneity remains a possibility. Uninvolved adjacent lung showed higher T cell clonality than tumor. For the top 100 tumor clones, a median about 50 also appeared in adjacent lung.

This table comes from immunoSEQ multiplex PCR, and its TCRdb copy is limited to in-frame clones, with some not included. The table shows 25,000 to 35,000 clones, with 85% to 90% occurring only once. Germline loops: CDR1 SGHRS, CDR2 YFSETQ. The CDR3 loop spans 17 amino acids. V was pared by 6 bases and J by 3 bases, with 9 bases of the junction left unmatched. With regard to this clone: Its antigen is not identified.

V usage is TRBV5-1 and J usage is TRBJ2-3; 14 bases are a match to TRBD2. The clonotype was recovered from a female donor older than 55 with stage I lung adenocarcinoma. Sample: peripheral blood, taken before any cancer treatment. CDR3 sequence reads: CASTPGLAGVRTDTQYF. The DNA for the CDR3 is TGCGCCAGCACTCCGGGACTAGCGGGAGTTAGGACAGATACGCAGTATTTT.